This TCR beta chain appears in the sequencing data of a study of blood T cells in healthy people across ages. CDR1 is SGHTA and CDR2 is FQGNSA in the germline V gene. This CDR3 is built from 15 residues. Losses at the gene ends were 1 base for V and 9 bases for J; bases not matched to a gene: 7. Primers used in a second PCR of about 6 to 11 cycles were a sample-barcoded 5' primer and a J-beta primer mix. TCRdb re-called the 5' RACE reads with MiXCR, one entry per CDR3 protein. The data contain 580,000 or so distinct CDR3 sequences, 40% to 55% of them singletons. This clonotype has only a few counts. Material: blood. V usage is TRBV7-2 and J usage is TRBJ2-7, with 12 bases aligning to TRBD2. The receptor was isolated from an older man in good health. The CDR3 reads CASSLGLAGVEGQYF. In nucleotides, the CDR3 is TGTGCCAGCAGCTTAGGACTAGCGGGGGTTGAAGGGCAGTACTTC.